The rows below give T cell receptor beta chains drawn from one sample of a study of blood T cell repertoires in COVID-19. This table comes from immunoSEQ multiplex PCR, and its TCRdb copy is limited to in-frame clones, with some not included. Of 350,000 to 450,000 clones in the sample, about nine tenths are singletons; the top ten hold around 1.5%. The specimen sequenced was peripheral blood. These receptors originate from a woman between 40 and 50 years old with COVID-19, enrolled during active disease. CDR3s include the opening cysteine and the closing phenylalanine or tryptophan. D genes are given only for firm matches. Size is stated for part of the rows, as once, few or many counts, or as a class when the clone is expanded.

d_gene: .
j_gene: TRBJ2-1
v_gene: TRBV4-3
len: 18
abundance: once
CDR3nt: TGCGCCAGCAGCCAAGAGGGGCTGGTCAGACCCTTCTACAATGAGCAGTTCTTC
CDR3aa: CASSQEGLVRPFYNEQFF

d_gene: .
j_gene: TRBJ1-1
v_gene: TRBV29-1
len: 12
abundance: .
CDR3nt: TGCAGCGCAAACAGGGCCAACACTGAAGCTTTCTTT
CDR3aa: CSANRANTEAFF

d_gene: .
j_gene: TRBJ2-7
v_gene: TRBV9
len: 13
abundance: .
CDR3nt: TGTGCCAGCAGCACTACGCCGTTATACGAGCAGTACTTC
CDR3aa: CASSTTPLYEQYF

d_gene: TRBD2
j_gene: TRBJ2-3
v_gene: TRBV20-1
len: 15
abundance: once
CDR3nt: TGCAGTGCTAGTCCACTAGCGGTTAGCACAGATACGCAGTATTTT
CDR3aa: CSASPLAVSTDTQYF

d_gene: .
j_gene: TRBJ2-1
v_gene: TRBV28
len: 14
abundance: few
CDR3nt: TGTGCCAGCATCTTGGGTAGCGAGTACAATGAGCAGTTCTTC
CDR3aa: CASILGSEYNEQFF

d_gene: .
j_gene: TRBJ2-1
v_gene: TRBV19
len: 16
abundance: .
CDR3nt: TGTGCCAGTAGTATAGACGGGGGTCCAACGGGGAATGAGCAGTTCTTC
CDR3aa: CASSIDGGPTGNEQFF

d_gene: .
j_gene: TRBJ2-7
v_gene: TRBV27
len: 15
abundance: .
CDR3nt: TGTGCCAGCAGTTTATCGAACAGGAGCCCCTACGAGCAGTACTTC
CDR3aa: CASSLSNRSPYEQYF

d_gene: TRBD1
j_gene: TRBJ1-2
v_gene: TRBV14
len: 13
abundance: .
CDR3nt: TGTGCCAGCAGTCGGGACAGCGGATATGGCTACACCTTC
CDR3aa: CASSRDSGYGYTF

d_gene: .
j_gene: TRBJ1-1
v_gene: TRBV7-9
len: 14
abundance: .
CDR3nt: TGTGCCAGCAGCTTAAACAGCTTGAACACTGAAGCTTTCTTT
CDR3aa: CASSLNSLNTEAFF

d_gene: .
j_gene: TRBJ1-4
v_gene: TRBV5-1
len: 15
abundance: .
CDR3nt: TGCGCCAGCAGCTTGGTAGCCGCTCGGGGGGAAAAACTGTTTTTT
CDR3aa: CASSLVAARGEKLFF

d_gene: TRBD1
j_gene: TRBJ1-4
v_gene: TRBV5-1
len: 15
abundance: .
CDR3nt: TGCGCCAGCAGCTCGCAGGGGGCGACTAATGAAAAACTGTTTTTT
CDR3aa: CASSSQGATNEKLFF

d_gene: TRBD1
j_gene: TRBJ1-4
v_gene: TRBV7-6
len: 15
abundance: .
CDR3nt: TGTGCCAGCAGCTTGGGACAGGGAGGTGATGAAAAACTGTTTTTT
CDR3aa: CASSLGQGGDEKLFF

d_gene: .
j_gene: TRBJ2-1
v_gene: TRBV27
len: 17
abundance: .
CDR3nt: TGTGCCAGCAGTTTAGCCCCGGAGGGACTCTCCTTTAATGAGCAGTTCTTC
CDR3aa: CASSLAPEGLSFNEQFF

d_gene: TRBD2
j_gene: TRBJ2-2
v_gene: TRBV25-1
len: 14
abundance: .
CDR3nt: TGTGCCAGCGTGCGCGGGGGGGGCACCGGGGAGCTGTTTTTT
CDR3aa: CASVRGGGTGELFF

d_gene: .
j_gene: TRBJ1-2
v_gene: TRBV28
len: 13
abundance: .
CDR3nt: TGTGCCAGCAGTACGGGCGGGGGAAGGGGCTACACCTTC
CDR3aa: CASSTGGGRGYTF

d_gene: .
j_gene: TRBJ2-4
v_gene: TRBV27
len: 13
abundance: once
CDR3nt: TGTGCCAGCGCTCTGGGAGGCAAAAACATTCAGTACTTC
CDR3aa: CASALGGKNIQYF

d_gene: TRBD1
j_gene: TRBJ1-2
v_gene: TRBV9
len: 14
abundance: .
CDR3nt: TGTGCCAGCTCCCTGAGGGACAGGGCGGATGGCTACACCTTC
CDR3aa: CASSLRDRADGYTF

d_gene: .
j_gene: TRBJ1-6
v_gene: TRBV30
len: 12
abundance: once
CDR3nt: TGTGCCTGGAGCCGTCGGGACATTCCAAGCCACTTT
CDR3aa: CAWSRRDIPSHF

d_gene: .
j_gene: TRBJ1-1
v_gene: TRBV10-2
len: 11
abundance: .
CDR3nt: TGCGCCAGCACGGTGAACACTGAAGCTTTCTTT
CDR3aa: CASTVNTEAFF

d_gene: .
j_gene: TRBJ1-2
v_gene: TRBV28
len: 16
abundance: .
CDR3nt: TGTGCCAGCAGTTCTTACGGGACTAACGTAAACTATGGCTACACCTTC
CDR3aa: CASSSYGTNVNYGYTF

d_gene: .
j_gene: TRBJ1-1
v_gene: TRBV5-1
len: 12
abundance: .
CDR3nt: TGCGCCAGCAGTCAAATGAACACTGAAGCTTTCTTT
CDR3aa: CASSQMNTEAFF

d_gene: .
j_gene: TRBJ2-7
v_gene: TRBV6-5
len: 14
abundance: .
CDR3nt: TGTGCCAGCAGTTACGAGGGGGGGGACTACGAGCAGTACTTC
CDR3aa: CASSYEGGDYEQYF

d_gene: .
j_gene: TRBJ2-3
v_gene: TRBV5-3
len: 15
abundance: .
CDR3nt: TGTGCCAGAAGCAAGGGGTCTCGGAGCACAGATACGCAGTATTTT
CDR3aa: CARSKGSRSTDTQYF

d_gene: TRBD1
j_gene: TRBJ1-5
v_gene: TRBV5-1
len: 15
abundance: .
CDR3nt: TGCGCCAGCAGCTTGACAGGGGTAGACAATCAGCCCCAGCATTTT
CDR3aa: CASSLTGVDNQPQHF

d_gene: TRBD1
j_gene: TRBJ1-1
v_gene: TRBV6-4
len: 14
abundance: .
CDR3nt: TGTGCCAGCAGGGGGGAGACAGGGGCCACTGAAGCTTTCTTT
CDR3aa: CASRGETGATEAFF

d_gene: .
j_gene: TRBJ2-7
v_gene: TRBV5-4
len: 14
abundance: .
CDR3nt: TGTGCCAGCCAACCGGAGGTTGAGGCCTACGAGCAGTACTTC
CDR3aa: CASQPEVEAYEQYF

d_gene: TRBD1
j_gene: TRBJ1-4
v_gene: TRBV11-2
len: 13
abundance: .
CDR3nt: TGTGCCAGCAGCTCGGACAGGGAGGAAAAACTGTTTTTT
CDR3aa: CASSSDREEKLFF

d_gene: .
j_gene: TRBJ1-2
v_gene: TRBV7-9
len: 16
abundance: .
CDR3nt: TGTGCCAGCAGCCCACGGTCAACAGTTAATTTAAGTGGCTACACCTTC
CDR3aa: CASSPRSTVNLSGYTF

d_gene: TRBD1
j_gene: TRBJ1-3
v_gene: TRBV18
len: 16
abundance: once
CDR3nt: TGTGCCAGCTCACCCCCTGGCAGGGGGTACGGAAACACCATATATTTT
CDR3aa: CASSPPGRGYGNTIYF

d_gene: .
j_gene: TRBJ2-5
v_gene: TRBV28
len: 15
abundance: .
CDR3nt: TGTGCCAGTCTGGATTCGACAGGGCGGGGAGAGACCCAGTACTTC
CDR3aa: CASLDSTGRGETQYF

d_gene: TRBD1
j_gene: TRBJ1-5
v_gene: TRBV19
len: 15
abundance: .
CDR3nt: TGTGCCAGTAGTACCGGGACAGGGGGCCATCAGCCCCAGCATTTT
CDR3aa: CASSTGTGGHQPQHF

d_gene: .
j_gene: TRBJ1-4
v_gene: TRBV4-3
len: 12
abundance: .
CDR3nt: TGCGCCAGCAGCCCGAACCGGGGGAGACTGTTTTTT
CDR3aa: CASSPNRGRLFF

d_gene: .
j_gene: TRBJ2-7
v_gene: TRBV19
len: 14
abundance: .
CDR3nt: TGTGCCAGTAGTCCCTCTTCGGACAGTTCCGAGCAGTACTTC
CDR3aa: CASSPSSDSSEQYF

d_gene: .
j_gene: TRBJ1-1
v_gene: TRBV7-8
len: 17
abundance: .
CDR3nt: TGTGCCAGCAGCTTAACCCACAGGGTTATAGGGAACACTGAAGCTTTCTTT
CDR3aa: CASSLTHRVIGNTEAFF

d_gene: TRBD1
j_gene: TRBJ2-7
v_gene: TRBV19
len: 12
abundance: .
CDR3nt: TGTGCCAGTTCGGACAGGGGCTACGAGCAGTACTTC
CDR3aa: CASSDRGYEQYF

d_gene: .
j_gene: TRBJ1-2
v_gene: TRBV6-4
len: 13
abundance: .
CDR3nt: TGTGCCAGCAGTGCCTTGACAGGCGGCGGCTACACCTTC
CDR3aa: CASSALTGGGYTF

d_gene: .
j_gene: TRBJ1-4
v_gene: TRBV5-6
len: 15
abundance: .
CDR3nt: TGTGCCAGCAGCTTGCTTGTTACAGGAAATGAAAAACTGTTTTTT
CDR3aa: CASSLLVTGNEKLFF

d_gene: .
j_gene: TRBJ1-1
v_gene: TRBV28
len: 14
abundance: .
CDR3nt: TGTGCCAGCAGTGAGTCAGGTTTACGGACTGAAGCTTTCTTT
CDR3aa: CASSESGLRTEAFF

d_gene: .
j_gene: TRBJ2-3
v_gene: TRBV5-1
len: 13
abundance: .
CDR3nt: TGCGCCAGCAGCTTGTACTCCCTTGATACGCAGTATTTT
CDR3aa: CASSLYSLDTQYF

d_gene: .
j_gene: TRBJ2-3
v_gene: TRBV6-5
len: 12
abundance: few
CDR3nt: TGTGCCAGCAGTTACAAGGGGCATACGCAGTATTTT
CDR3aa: CASSYKGHTQYF

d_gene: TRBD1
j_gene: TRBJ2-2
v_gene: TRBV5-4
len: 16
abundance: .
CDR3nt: TGTGCCAGCAGATCCGGGACAGGGAGGAACACCGGGGAGCTGTTTTTT
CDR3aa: CASRSGTGRNTGELFF

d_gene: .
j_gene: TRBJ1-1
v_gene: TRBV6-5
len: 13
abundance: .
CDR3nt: TGTGCCAGCAGGCAGGAACAAGGCGCTGAAGCTTTCTTT
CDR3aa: CASRQEQGAEAFF

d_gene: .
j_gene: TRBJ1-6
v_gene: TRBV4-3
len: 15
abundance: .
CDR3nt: TGCGCCAGCAGCCAGGAACAGGAGGGGGGGATACCCCTCCACTTT
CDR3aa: CASSQEQEGGIPLHF

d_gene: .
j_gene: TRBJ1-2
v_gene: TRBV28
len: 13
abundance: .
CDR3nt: TGTGCCAGCAGTTTGAAGAGTAACTATGGCTACACCTTC
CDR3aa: CASSLKSNYGYTF

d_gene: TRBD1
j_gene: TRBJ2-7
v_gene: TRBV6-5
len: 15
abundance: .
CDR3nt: TGTGCCAGCAGTTACGCGGGACAGGGGTCCTACGAGCAGTACTTC
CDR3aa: CASSYAGQGSYEQYF

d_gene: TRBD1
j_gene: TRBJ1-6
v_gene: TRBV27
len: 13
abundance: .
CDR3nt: TGTGCCAGCAGTAAAAACAGGGGCCTCCCCCTCCACTTT
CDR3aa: CASSKNRGLPLHF

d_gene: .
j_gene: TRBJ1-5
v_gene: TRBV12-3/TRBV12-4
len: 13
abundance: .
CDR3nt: TGTGCCAGCACCGATCGCCCGAGCATGCCCCAGCATTTT
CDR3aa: CASTDRPSMPQHF

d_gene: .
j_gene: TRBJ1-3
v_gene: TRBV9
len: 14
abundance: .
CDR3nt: TGTGCCAGCAGCGACCAGGGTCCTGGAAACACCATATATTTT
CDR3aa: CASSDQGPGNTIYF

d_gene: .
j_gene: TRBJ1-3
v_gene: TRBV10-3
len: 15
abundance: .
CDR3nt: TGTGCCATCAGAAACGGACAGTTCTCTGGAAACACCATATATTTT
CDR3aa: CAIRNGQFSGNTIYF

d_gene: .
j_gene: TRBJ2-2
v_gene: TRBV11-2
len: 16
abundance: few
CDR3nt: TGTGCCAGCAGCCTTCCGCGTGGGGGCGGCACCGGGGAGCTGTTTTTT
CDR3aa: CASSLPRGGGTGELFF

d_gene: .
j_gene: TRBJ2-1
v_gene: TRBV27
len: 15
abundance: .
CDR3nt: TGTGCCAGCAGTTCACGGGGGGCCCCCTACAATGAGCAGTTCTTC
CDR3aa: CASSSRGAPYNEQFF

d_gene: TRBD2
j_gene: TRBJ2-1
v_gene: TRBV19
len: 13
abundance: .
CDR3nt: TGTGCCATTGCCGGGACTAGCGTTGGTGAGCAGTTCTTC
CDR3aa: CAIAGTSVGEQFF

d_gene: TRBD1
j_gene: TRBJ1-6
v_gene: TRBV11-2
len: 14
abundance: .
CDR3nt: TGTGCCAGCAGCTTAACAGGGGAAAGTTCACCCCTCCACTTT
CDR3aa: CASSLTGESSPLHF

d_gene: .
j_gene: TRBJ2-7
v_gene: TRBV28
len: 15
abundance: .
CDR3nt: TGTGCCAGCACCGCCAGCGGTAGAACCCACTACGAGCAGTACTTC
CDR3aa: CASTASGRTHYEQYF

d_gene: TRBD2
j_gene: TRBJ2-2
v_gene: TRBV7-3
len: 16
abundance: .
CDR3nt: TGTGCCAGCAGCTTAAACGCGGGGGGGAACACCGGGGAGCTGTTTTTT
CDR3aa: CASSLNAGGNTGELFF

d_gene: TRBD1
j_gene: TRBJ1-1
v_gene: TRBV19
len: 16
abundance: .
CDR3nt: TGTGCCAGTAGCAGATACAGGGGCGAAGCGAACACTGAAGCTTTCTTT
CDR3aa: CASSRYRGEANTEAFF

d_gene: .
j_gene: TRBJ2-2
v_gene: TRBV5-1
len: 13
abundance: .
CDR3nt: TGCGCCAGCAGCGGGGCTGTGGGCGGGGAGCTGTTTTTT
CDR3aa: CASSGAVGGELFF